The following is a T cell receptor beta chain sequence with its context. Its antigen is undetermined. Germline assignment: CDR1 SGHNT and CDR2 YYREEE (reference sequence). CDR3 length: 14 residues. V dropped 4 bases and J dropped 4; count of bases not matched to a gene: 5. The sample belongs to a study of shared clonotypes between healthy human individuals. Using immunoSEQ multiplex PCR, the repertoire was profiled, and TCRdb retains in-frame clones only, with some absent. The data hold millions of clones, with approximately 93% observed a single time. Findings of the study overall: Rarefaction curves obtained for sorted subsets showed sequencing incomplete despite large depth.

Sequenced material: naive CD4+ T cells from PBMCs. The subset was: CD45RA+ positively selected. The chain is built from TRBV5-4 and TRBJ2-5; 9 bases map to TRBD1. This receptor was taken from a man younger than 35 in good health. Some clones in this sample may be carry-over from other donors' samples. Here the CDR3 DNA reads TGTGCCAGCAGCGGGTCGGACAGGGGAGAGACCCAGTACTTC. Protein product: CASSGSDRGETQYF.